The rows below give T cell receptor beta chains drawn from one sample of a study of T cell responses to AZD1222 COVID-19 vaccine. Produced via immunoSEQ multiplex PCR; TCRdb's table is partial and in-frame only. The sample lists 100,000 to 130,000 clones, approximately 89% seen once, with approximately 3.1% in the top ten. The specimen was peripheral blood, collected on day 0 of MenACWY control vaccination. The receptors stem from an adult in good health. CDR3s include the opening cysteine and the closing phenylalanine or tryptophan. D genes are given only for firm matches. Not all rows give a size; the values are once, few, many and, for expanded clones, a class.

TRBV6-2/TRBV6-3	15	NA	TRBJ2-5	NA	CASSYLGHLQETQYF	TGTGCCAGCAGTTACCTCGGACACTTGCAAGAGACCCAGTACTTC
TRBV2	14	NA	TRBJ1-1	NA	CASSYGDLNTEAFF	TGTGCCAGCAGTTACGGGGACTTGAACACTGAAGCTTTCTTT
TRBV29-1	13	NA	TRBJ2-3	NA	CSGTRARTDTQYF	TGCAGCGGCACCAGGGCGCGCACAGATACGCAGTATTTT
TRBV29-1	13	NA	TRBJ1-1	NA	CSARKVRNTEAFF	TGCAGCGCCCGGAAGGTGAGGAACACTGAAGCTTTCTTT
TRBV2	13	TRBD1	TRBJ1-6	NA	CASSDRGDSPLHF	TGTGCCAGCAGTGACAGGGGGGACTCACCCCTCCACTTT
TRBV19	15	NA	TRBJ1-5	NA	CASSSGAGRNQPQHF	TGTGCCAGTAGTTCAGGGGCGGGACGCAATCAGCCCCAGCATTTT
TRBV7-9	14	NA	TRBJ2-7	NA	CASSLGGVQYEQYF	TGTGCCAGCAGCTTAGGTGGAGTTCAGTACGAGCAGTACTTC
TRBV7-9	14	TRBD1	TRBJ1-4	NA	CASSPQGDNEKLFF	TGTGCCAGCAGTCCACAGGGGGATAATGAAAAACTGTTTTTT
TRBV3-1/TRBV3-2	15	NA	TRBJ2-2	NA	CASSQSGGNTGELFF	TGTGCCAGCAGCCAATCCGGGGGGAACACCGGGGAGCTGTTTTTT
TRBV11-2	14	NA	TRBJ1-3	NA	CASSYREPGNTIYF	TGTGCCAGCAGCTACAGGGAGCCTGGAAACACCATATATTTT
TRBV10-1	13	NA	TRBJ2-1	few	CASSADSYNEQFF	TGCGCCAGCAGTGCCGACTCCTACAATGAGCAGTTCTTC
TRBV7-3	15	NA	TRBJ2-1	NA	CASSSTGGTYNEQFF	TGTGCCAGCAGCTCCACCGGAGGGACCTACAATGAGCAGTTCTTC
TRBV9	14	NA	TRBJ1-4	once	CASSDRPHNEKLFF	TGTGCCAGCAGCGATCGGCCTCATAATGAAAAACTGTTTTTT
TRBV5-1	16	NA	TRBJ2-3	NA	CASSLEVAAGTDTQYF	TGCGCCAGCAGCTTGGAGGTAGCGGCGGGCACAGATACGCAGTATTTT
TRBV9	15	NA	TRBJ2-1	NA	CASNEGGTQWNEQFF	TGTGCCAGCAATGAGGGGGGAACCCAGTGGAATGAGCAGTTCTTC
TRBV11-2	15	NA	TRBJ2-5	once	CASSLDQPGATAQYF	TGTGCCAGCAGCTTAGATCAACCGGGGGCGACCGCCCAGTACTTC
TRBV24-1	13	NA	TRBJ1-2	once	CATLGWTDYGYTF	TGTGCCACTTTAGGATGGACAGACTATGGCTACACCTTC
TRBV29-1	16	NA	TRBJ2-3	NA	CSVVAWSADSTDTQYF	TGCAGCGTTGTAGCGTGGTCAGCCGATAGCACAGATACGCAGTATTTT
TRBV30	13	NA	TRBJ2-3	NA	CACTGYDTDTQYF	TGTGCCTGCACAGGGTACGACACAGATACGCAGTATTTT
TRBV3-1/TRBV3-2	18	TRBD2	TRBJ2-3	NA	CASSQVFRGGVSTDTQYF	TGTGCCAGCAGCCAAGTCTTTCGGGGGGGAGTAAGCACAGATACGCAGTATTTT